The clone carrying this T cell receptor beta chain was observed a handful of times. This specimen belongs to a study of T-cell memory formation after mild COVID-19. TCRdb re-analysed the 5' RACE reads in MiXCR, keeping a single row per CDR3 protein. This table has a few hundred thousand distinct CDR3 sequences, 20% to 25% appearing once. The receptor was isolated from an adult woman who had mild COVID-19 (a few samples of this study predate the infection). Cell type and time point are not known. Sequences were obtained from PBMCs or a T cell subset sorted from them (not recorded which).

CDR3 amino acids: CASSYFGGQPQHF. As DNA, the CDR3 is TGTGCCAGCAGTTACTTCGGGGGTCAGCCCCAGCATTTT. This chain links TRBV6-5 with TRBJ1-5, with D tentatively TRBD1 (5 bases). Germline V CDR1 and CDR2: MNHEY, SVGAGI. This CDR3 has 13 amino acids. V dropped 1 base and J dropped 6 bases, with 7 bases sitting between them.